The 21 T cell receptor beta chains reported below all come from one sample, sequenced in a study of graft-versus-host responses after intestinal transplantation. Some clones are missing from TCRdb's copy, which holds only in-frame ones; the method was immunoSEQ multiplex PCR. The data contain roughly 97,000 clones, 91% of them singletons. Their antigen targets remain unknown. Here the sequenced sample was unstimulated CD4+ T cells sorted from spleen or lymph node cells, taken before transplant. The receptors come from a human donor who was the organ donor for an intestinal transplant.

The chain uses TRBV2 and TRBJ1-2; D may be TRBD1 (6 bases). This CDR3 has 14 amino acids. Germline CDR1 reads SNHLY; CDR2 reads FYNNEI. Trimming removed 4 bases at V and 8 bases at J, with 17 bases between. The CDR3 coding sequence is TGTGCCAGCAGTGTATCGAACAGGGATCCCGGCTACACCTTC. Residues: CASSVSNRDPGYTF.

The chain is built from TRBV27 and TRBJ1-4, with 8 bases fitting TRBD1. CDR1 MNHEY and CDR2 SMNVEV come from the germline V gene (reference sequence). The CDR3 loop spans 17 amino acids. Trimming cost V 10 bases and J 0 bases; bases outside gene matches: 13. Here the CDR3 reads CATRGQGLNATNEKLFF. In nucleotides, the CDR3 is TGTGCCACCCGTGGACAGGGCCTTAACGCAACTAATGAAAAACTGTTTTTT. The full variable domain, in which reference TRBV27 and TRBJ1-4 provide the parts outside the CDR3, is EAQVTQNPRYLITVTGKKLTVTCSQNMNHEYMSWYRQDPGLGLRQIYYSMNVEVTDKGDVPEGYKVSRKEKRNFPLILESPSPNQTSLYFCATRGQGLNATNEKLFFGSGTQLSVL.

Of note for this clone: This sample includes further DNA sequences coding for the same CDR3. J is TRBJ1-3 and V is TRBV30; a possible D gene is TRBD1 (5 bases). Per the germline V gene, CDR1 is GTSNPN and CDR2 is SVGIG (reference sequence). V dropped 0 bases and J dropped 5 bases, with 11 bases sitting between them. The CDR3 is 14 residues long. CDR3 in DNA: TGTGCCTGGAGTGTACCCAGGGCAAGAAACACCATATATTTT. Translating gives CAWSVPRARNTIYF.

The CDR3 nucleotides are TGTGCCAGCAGCTTATGGGGGGGGACTATCTCCTACGAGCAGTACTTC. Translating it yields CASSLWGGTISYEQYF. This chain joins TRBV7-9 and TRBJ2-7; 7 positions agree with TRBD2. CDR1 is SEHNR, CDR2 FQNEAQ, per germline (reference sequence). The CDR3 runs 16 residues. Unmatched junction bases numbered 7, after V lost 2 bases and J lost 0 bases.

The J gene is TRBJ2-4, the V gene TRBV18, with 9 bases matching TRBD1. This CDR3 is 17 amino acids long. Looked up from germline, CDR1 is KGHSH and CDR2 is LQKENI. V shed 1 base, J shed 4 bases, and the junction held 8 bases outside the gene matches. CDR3 sequence reads: CASSPLTGTGIKNIQYF. The CDR3 coding sequence is TGTGCCAGCTCACCACTTACCGGGACAGGGATAAAAAACATTCAGTACTTC.

This sequence joins TRBV27 and TRBJ1-2, with D hard to call. Trimming cost V 8 bases and J 5 bases, with 9 bases left between them. Germline V gene lookup returns CDR1 MNHEY and CDR2 SMNVEV (reference sequence). The CDR3 consists of 11 residues. CDR3 DNA sequence: TGTGCCAGCCGGTCCGTGTATGGCTACACCTTC. It translates to CASRSVYGYTF.

V and J are TRBV11-3 and TRBJ2-1, with 11 bases that match TRBD2. The V gene's germline CDR1 is SGHNT and CDR2 YENEEA. V dropped 4 bases and J dropped 12; count of bases not matched to a gene: 2. The CDR3 consists of 12 residues. The CDR3 region is CASSSGLAGQFF. The CDR3 bases are TGTGCCAGCAGCTCTGGACTAGCGGGGCAGTTCTTC.

The chain employs TRBV7-2 and TRBJ2-1; the match to TRBD2 covers 11 bases. The germline V gene has CDR1 SGHTA and CDR2 FQGNSA. This CDR3 has 16 amino acids. The V and J ends lost 6 bases and 4 bases, in that order; junction bases with no gene match: 8. This CDR3 is CASRVRLAGTYNEQFF. For the CDR3, the DNA is TGTGCCAGCAGGGTCCGACTAGCGGGAACTTACAATGAGCAGTTCTTC.

The genes are TRBV28 and TRBJ1-2, with TRBD1 matching 10 bases. The CDR3 consists of 13 residues. After removal of 6 bases from V and 8 bases from J, the junction contained 6 bases not matched to a gene. In germline, CDR1 is MDHEN, CDR2 SYDVKM. The DNA for the CDR3 is TGTGCCAGCAGGAGACAGGGGGCATGGGGCTACACCTTC. Translating it yields CASRRQGAWGYTF.

This sequence joins TRBV7-2 and TRBJ1-1; D not resolved. The CDR3 length is 14 residues. Germline V lookup: CDR1 SGHTA, CDR2 FQGNSA. The germline V and J ends were trimmed by 4 bases and 2 bases, with 11 bases remaining between them. CDR3 nucleotide sequence: TGTGCCAGCAGCTCGTATCAGAAAAACACTGAAGCTTTCTTT. Protein product: CASSSYQKNTEAFF.

This clone was seen a single time. This sequence joins TRBV4-2 and TRBJ1-1; D unclear. This CDR3 region has 12 residues. Germline CDR1 LGHNA, CDR2 YNFKEQ. The germline V and J ends were trimmed by 1 base and 5 bases, with 5 bases remaining between them. The CDR3, as DNA: TGTGCCAGCAGCCAAGTCAGGACTGAAGCTTTCTTT. Translated: CASSQVRTEAFF.

The V call is TRBV10-3, the J call TRBJ1-3; 7 nucleotides line up with TRBD1. Germline lookup yields CDR1 ENHRY and CDR2 SYGVKD. The CDR3 extends over 14 amino acids. V was clipped by 10 bases and J by 1 base; unmatched bases: 7. The CDR3 is CATRQGASGNTIYF. DNA for the CDR3: TGTGCCACCCGACAGGGTGCATCTGGAAACACCATATATTTT.

This clone came up once. This sequence joins TRBV30 and TRBJ1-6; D perhaps matches TRBD1 (5 bases). V lost 5 bases to trimming and J lost 5 bases, with 10 bases between them. Germline V gene lookup returns CDR1 GTSNPN and CDR2 SVGIG (reference sequence). There are 13 residues in the CDR3. The CDR3 bases are TGTGCCTGGGGGACTGCGAATAATTCACCCCTCCACTTT. The encoded protein is CAWGTANNSPLHF.

The rearrangement links TRBV4-1 to TRBJ2-2, with a tentative D call TRBD1 (5 bases). V was trimmed by 3 bases and J by 2 bases, leaving 10 bases between them. The CDR3 loop spans 15 amino acids. Germline V gene data show CDR1 as MGHRA and CDR2 as YSYEKL. In DNA form, the CDR3 reads TGCGCCAGCAGCCATTACCAGGGTAACACCGGGGAGCTGTTTTTT. This translates into CASSHYQGNTGELFF.

The V call is TRBV7-9, the J call TRBJ1-1, with no clear D. V was cut by 5 bases and J by 6 bases, with 16 bases left in between. This CDR3 spans 14 amino acids. CDR1 and CDR2 from the germline V gene are SEHNR and FQNEAQ (reference sequence). DNA for the CDR3: TGTGCCAGCAGCGCCTTATCTTGGGAGTCTGAAGCTTTCTTT. This translates into CASSALSWESEAFF.

The genes are TRBV5-1 and TRBJ2-3, with 14 bases lining up with TRBD2. Unmatched junction bases numbered 7, after V lost 4 bases and J lost 3 bases. CDR3 length equals 17 residues. Germline lookup yields CDR1 SGHRS and CDR2 YFSETQ. For the CDR3, the DNA is TGCGCCAGCAGCAGATCCGGGACTAGCGGGGGAACAGATACGCAGTATTTT. This encodes CASSRSGTSGGTDTQYF.

This clone appeared once. V gene TRBV2 combines with J gene TRBJ2-2; D not certain. The CDR3 has 15 amino acids. CDR1 and CDR2 from the germline V gene are SNHLY and FYNNEI. Between the trimmed V and J ends, which lost 1 base and 6 bases, there was a span of 12 bases. The CDR3 DNA is TGTGCCAGCAGTGAAGAGGCTCGGGTTGCCGGGGAGCTGTTTTTT. It specifies CASSEEARVAGELFF.

The V and J genes are TRBV20-1 and TRBJ2-3; D is ambiguous. The germline V gene encodes CDR1 DFQATT and CDR2 SNEGSKA (reference sequence). This CDR3 comprises 11 residues. Trimming took 2 bases from V and 5 from J, leaving 5 bases between them. CDR3 sequence (DNA): TGCAGTGCTAGAATATTAGATACGCAGTATTTT. It translates to CSARILDTQYF.

The count of this clone is one. The chain is built from TRBV7-2 and TRBJ2-7, with D perhaps TRBD2 (6 bases). Germline V gives CDR1 SGHTA, CDR2 FQGNSA. CDR3 length: 17 amino acids. The V end lost 6 bases, the J end lost 0 bases, and 21 bases lay between the germline ends. CDR3 residues: CASRPTRGMYSSYEQYF. CDR3 bases: TGTGCCAGCAGACCCACGCGGGGCATGTATAGCTCCTACGAGCAGTACTTC. Together with reference TRBV7-2 and TRBJ2-7, the CDR3 gives the full variable domain: GAGVSQSPSNKVTEKGKDVELRCDPISGHTALYWYRQSLGQGLEFLIYFQGNSAPDKSGLPSDRFSAERTGGSVSTLTIQRTQQEDSAVYLCASRPTRGMYSSYEQYFGPGTRLTVT.

The V gene is TRBV9, the J gene TRBJ2-1, with D perhaps TRBD2 (5 bases). The germline V gene has CDR1 SGDLS and CDR2 YYNGEE. The CDR3 length is 15 residues. The V end was cut by 2 bases, the J end by 1 base, with 10 bases between. The CDR3 loop is CASSVFGNSYNEQFF. Here the CDR3 DNA reads TGTGCCAGCAGCGTTTTCGGGAATTCCTACAATGAGCAGTTCTTC.

V usage is TRBV11-2 and J usage is TRBJ2-1; D is ambiguous. Deletions cut 1 base from V and 5 bases from J, with 15 bases between. The CDR3 runs 16 residues. Germline values: CDR1 SGHAT, CDR2 FQNNGV. For the CDR3, the DNA is TGTGCCAGCAGCTTAGGAGTCCATGCGGAAAACAATGAGCAGTTCTTC. Translated, it gives CASSLGVHAENNEQFF.